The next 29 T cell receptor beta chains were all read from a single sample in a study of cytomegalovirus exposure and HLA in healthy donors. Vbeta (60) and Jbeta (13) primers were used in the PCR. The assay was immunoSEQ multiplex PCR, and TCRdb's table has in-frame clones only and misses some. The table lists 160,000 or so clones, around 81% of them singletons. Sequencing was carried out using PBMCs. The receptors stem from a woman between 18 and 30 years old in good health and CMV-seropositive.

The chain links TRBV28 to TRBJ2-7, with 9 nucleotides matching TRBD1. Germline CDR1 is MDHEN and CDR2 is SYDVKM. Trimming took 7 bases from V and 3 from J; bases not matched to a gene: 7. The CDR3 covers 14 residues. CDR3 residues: CASNPDRGSYEQYF. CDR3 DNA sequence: TGTGCCAGCAATCCCGACAGGGGGAGCTACGAGCAGTACTTC.

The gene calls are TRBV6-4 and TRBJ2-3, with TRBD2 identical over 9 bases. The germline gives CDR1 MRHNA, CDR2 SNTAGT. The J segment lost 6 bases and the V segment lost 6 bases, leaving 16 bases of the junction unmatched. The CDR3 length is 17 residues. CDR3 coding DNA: TGTGCCAGCAGCCTTACCCCACTAGCGGGCAGCGGTGATACGCAGTATTTT. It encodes CASSLTPLAGSGDTQYF.

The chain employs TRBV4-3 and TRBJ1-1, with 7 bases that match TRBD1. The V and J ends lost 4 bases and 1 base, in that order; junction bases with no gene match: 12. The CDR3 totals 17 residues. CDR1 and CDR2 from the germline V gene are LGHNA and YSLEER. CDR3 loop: CASSRGLFGTANTEAFF. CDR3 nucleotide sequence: TGCGCCAGCAGCCGGGGATTGTTCGGGACAGCGAACACTGAAGCTTTCTTT.

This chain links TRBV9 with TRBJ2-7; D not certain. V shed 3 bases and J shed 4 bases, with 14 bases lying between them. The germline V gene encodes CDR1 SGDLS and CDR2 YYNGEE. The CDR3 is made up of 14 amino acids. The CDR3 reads CASSAPSSPYEQYF. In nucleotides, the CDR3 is TGTGCCAGCAGCGCGCCTAGTTCCCCATACGAGCAGTACTTC.

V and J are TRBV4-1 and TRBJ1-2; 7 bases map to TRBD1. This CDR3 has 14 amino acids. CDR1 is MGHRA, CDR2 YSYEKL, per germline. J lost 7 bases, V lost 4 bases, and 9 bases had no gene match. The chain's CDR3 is CASSPPRQGSGYTF. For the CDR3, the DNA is TGCGCCAGCAGCCCACCTAGACAGGGAAGTGGCTACACCTTC.

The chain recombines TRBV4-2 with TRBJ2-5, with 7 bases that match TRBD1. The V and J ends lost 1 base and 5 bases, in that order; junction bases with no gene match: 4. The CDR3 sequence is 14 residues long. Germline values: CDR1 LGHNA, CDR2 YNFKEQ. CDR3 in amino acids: CASSQGSRGETQYF. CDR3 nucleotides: TGTGCCAGCAGCCAAGGATCCAGGGGGGAGACCCAGTACTTC.

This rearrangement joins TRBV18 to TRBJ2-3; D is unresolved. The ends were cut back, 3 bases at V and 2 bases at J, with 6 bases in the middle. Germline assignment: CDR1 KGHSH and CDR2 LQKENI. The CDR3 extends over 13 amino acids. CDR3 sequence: CASSPPLTDTQYF. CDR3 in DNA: TGTGCCAGCTCACCCCCACTCACAGATACGCAGTATTTT.

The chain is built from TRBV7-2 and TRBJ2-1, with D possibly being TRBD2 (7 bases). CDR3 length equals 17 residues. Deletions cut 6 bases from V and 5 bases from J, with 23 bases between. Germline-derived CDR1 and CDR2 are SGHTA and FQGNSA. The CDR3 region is CASSLGYGRGFNNEQFF. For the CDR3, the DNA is TGTGCCAGCAGTCTAGGGTATGGGAGGGGGTTTAACAATGAGCAGTTCTTC.

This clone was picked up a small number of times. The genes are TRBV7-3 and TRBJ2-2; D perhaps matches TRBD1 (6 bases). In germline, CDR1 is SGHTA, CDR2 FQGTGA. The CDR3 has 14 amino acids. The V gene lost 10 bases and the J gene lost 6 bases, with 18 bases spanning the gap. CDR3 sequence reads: CATQQGRSAGELFF. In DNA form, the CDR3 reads TGTGCCACCCAACAGGGTCGGAGTGCCGGGGAGCTGTTTTTT.

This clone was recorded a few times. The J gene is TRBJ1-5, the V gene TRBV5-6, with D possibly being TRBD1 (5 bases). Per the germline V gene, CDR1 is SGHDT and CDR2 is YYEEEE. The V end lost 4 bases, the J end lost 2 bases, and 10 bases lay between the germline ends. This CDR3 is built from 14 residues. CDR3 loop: CASSQGAGNQPQHF. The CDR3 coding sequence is TGTGCCAGCAGCCAAGGGGCGGGCAATCAGCCCCAGCATTTT.

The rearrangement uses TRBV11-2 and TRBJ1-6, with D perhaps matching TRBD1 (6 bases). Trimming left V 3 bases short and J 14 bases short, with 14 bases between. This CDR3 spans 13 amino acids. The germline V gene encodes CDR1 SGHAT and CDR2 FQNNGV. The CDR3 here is CASSLAGDQALHF. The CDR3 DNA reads TGTGCCAGCAGCTTGGCAGGGGATCAAGCCCTCCACTTT.

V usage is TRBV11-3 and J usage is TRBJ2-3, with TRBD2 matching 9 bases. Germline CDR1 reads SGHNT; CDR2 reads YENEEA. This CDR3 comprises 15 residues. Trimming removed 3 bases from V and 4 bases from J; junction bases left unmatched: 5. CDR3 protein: CASSLRGGAADTQYF. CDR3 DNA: TGTGCCAGCAGCTTGCGCGGGGGGGCCGCAGATACGCAGTATTTT. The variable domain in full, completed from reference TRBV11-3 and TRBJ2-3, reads EAGVVQSPRYKIIEKKQPVAFWCNPISGHNTLYWYLQNLGQGPELLIRYENEEAVDDSQLPKDRFSAERLKGVDSTLKIQPAELGDSAVYLCASSLRGGAADTQYFGPGTRLTVL.

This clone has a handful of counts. CDR3 sequence reads: CASSEAVEGSYEQYF. CDR3 coding DNA: TGTGCCAGCAGTGAAGCGGTAGAGGGCTCCTACGAGCAGTACTTC. The V call is TRBV6-1, the J call TRBJ2-7; tentatively, D is TRBD2 (5 bases). The CDR3 is made up of 15 amino acids. V was shortened by 0 bases and J by 0 bases, with 9 bases between the two germline ends. Germline CDR1 is MNHNS and CDR2 is SASEGT.

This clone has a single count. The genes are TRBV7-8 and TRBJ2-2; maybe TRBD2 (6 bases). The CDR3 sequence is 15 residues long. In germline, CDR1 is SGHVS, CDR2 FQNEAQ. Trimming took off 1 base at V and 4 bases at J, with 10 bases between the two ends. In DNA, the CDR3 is TGTGCCAGCAGCTTAGGCGGGATGTCCACCGGGGAGCTGTTTTTT. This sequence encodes CASSLGGMSTGELFF.

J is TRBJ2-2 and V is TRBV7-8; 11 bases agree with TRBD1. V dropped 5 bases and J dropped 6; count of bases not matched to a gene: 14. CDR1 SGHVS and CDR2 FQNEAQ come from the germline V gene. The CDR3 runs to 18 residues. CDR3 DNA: TGTGCCAGCAGCCTCTTGATGACGGGACAGGGGGGATCCGGGGAGCTGTTTTTT. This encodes CASSLLMTGQGGSGELFF.

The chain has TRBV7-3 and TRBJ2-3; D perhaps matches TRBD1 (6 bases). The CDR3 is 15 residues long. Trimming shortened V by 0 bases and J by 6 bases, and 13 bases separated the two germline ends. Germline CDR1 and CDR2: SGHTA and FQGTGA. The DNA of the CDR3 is TGTGCCAGCAGCTTAACGGGCCAGGGGCCGGATACGCAGTATTTT. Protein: CASSLTGQGPDTQYF.

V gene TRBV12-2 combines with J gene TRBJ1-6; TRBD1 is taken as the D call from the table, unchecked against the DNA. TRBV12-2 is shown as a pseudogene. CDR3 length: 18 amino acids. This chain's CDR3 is CASRSDRGKPPYNSPLHF. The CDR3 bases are TGTGCAAGTCGCTCCGACAGAGGTAAACCTCCTTATAATTCACCCCTCCACTTT.

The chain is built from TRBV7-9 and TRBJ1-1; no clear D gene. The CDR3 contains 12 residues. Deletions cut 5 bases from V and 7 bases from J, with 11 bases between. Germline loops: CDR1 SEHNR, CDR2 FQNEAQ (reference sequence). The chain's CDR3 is CASSPGRIEAFF. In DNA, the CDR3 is TGTGCCAGCAGCCCAGGCAGAATTGAAGCTTTCTTT.

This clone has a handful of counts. CDR3 nucleotides: TGTGCCAGCAGTGGGGACAGAAACATTCAGTACTTC. As protein: CASSGDRNIQYF. This chain connects TRBV2 to TRBJ2-4; 7 bases agree with TRBD1. CDR3 length: 12 amino acids. Losses at the gene ends were 4 bases for V and 6 bases for J; bases not matched to a gene: 0. The germline V gene encodes CDR1 SNHLY and CDR2 FYNNEI.

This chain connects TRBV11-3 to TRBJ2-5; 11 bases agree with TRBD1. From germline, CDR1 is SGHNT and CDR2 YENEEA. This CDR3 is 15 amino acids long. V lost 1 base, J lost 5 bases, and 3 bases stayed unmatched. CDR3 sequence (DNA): TGTGCCAGCAGCTTAGGGACAGGGGGCCAGGAGACCCAGTACTTC. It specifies CASSLGTGGQETQYF.

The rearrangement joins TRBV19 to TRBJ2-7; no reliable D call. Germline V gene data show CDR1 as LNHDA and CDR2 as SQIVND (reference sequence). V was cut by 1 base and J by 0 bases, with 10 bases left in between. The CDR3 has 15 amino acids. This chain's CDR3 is CASSIALAFSYEQYF. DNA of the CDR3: TGTGCCAGTAGTATAGCTTTGGCCTTCTCCTACGAGCAGTACTTC.

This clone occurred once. DNA of the CDR3: TGTGCCAGCAGCTTAATACCGGGACTAGCGGGAAGGGGAGGAGATACGCAGTATTTT. The encoded protein is CASSLIPGLAGRGGDTQYF. The chain has TRBV5-4 and TRBJ2-3; 13 bases align to TRBD2. Germline loops: CDR1 SGHNT, CDR2 YYREEE (reference sequence). The CDR3 covers 19 residues. Trimming removed 2 bases from V and 5 bases from J; junction bases left unmatched: 14.

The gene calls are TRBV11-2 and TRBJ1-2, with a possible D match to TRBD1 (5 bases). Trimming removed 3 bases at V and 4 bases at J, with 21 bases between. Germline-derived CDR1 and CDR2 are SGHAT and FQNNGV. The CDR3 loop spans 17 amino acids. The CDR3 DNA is TGTGCCAGCAGCTTTATTCCGGGGGGTACAAGTCCCTATGGCTACACCTTC. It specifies CASSFIPGGTSPYGYTF.

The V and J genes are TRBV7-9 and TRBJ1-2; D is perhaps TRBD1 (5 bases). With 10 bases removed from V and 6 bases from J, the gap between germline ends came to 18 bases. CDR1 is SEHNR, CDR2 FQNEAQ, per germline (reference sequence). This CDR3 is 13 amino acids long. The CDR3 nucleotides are TGTGCCATAAGACAGATGCGGACCGATGGCTACACCTTC. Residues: CAIRQMRTDGYTF.

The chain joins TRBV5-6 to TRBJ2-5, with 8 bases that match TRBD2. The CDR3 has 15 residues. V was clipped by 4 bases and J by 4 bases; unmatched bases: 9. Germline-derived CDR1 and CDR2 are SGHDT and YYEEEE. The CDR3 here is CASSPDGGAAETQYF. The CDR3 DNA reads TGTGCCAGCAGCCCTGACGGGGGGGCGGCAGAGACCCAGTACTTC.

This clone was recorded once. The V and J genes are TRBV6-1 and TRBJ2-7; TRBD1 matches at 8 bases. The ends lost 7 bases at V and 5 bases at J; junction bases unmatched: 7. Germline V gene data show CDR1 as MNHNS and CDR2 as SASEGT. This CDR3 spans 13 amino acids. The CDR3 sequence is CASILDRANEQYF. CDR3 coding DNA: TGTGCCAGCATTCTGGACAGGGCCAACGAGCAGTACTTC.

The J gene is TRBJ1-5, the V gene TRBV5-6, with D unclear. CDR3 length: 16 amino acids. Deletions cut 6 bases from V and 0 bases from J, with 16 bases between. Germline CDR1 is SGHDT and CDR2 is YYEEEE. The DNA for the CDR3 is TGTGCCAGCACCCTCTCGTCGGGGTATAGCAATCAGCCCCAGCATTTT. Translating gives CASTLSSGYSNQPQHF.

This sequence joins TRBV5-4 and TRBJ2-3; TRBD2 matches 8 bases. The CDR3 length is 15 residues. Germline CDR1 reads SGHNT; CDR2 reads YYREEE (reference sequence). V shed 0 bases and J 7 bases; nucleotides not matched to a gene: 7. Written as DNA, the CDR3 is TGTGCCAGCAGCTTGGAACGGGGGGGCCGGAATACGCAGTATTTT. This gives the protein CASSLERGGRNTQYF.

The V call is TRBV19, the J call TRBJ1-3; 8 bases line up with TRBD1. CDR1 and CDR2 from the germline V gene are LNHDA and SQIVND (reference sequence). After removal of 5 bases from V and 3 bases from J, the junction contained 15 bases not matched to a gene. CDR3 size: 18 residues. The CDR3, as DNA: TGTGCCAGTAGTTTAAAGGCCCCCACAGGGGGTCGTGGAAACACCATATATTTT. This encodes CASSLKAPTGGRGNTIYF.